The clone carrying this T cell receptor beta chain was seen more than once but under ten times. The data stem from a study of cytomegalovirus exposure and HLA in healthy donors. It was with 60 Vbeta and 13 Jbeta primers that the PCR ran. Measured with immunoSEQ multiplex PCR; TCRdb has only the in-frame clones, and not every one. The sample includes under 200,000 clones, approximately 82% of them seen just once. V lost 0 bases to trimming and J lost 5 bases; unmatched junction nucleotides: 6. This CDR3 region has 16 residues. Germline V gives CDR1 LGHNA, CDR2 YSLEER. The sequencing sample was made of PBMCs. J is TRBJ2-3 and V is TRBV4-3, with TRBD2 matching 9 bases. The TCR was taken from a woman in her late teens or twenties in good health and CMV-seropositive. The CDR3 bases are TGCGCCAGCAGCCAAGAGGCCAGCGGGGGGCGAGATACGCAGTATTTT. Its translation: CASSQEASGGRDTQYF.